This is a list of T cell receptor beta chains from one sample in a study of type 1 regulatory T cells. Which antigens these TCRs recognize remains unknown. A single record per CDR3 protein comes from TCRdb applying MiXCR to the reads. The top ten clones hold under 8.5% of a sample with tens of thousands of distinct CDR3 sequences, less than 25% of them seen once. The sequencing input was cultured type 1 regulatory T (Tr1) cells, either the whole culture or a sorted fraction (not recorded which). These receptor sequences come from a human donor in good health. CDR3s include the opening cysteine and the closing phenylalanine or tryptophan. The D gene is left open where the match is weak. Some rows have no size entry. The others give once, few or many, or a class for an expanded clone.

clone size | J gene | V gene | D gene | CDR3 DNA | CDR3 protein
- | TRBJ2-5 | TRBV5-1 | - | TGCGCCAGCAGCTTCGGCCAAGGGCAAGAGACCCAGTACTTC | CASSFGQGQETQYF
- | TRBJ2-1 | TRBV5-1 | - | TGCGCCAGCAGCTTGGCATCCTACAATGAGCAGTTCTTC | CASSLASYNEQFF
- | TRBJ2-6 | TRBV7-2 | - | TGTGCCAGCAGCTTAGGGGTCTGGGCTGGGGCCAACGTCCTGACTTTC | CASSLGVWAGANVLTF
- | TRBJ2-7 | TRBV19 | TRBD2 | TGTGCCAGTAGTAAGCGGACTAGCGGGAACTACGAGCAGTACTTC | CASSKRTSGNYEQYF
few | TRBJ2-3 | TRBV29-1 | - | TGCAGCGCCGTCCCCTCTACAGATACGCAGTATTTT | CSAVPSTDTQYF
few | TRBJ2-1 | TRBV20-1 | - | TGCAGTGCGGGACCCACACGGGGTGAGCAGTTCTTC | CSAGPTRGEQFF
few | TRBJ1-1 | TRBV12-3/TRBV12-4 | TRBD1 | TGTGCCAGCAGTTTTTCCGGGACAGAGTTCGGAGCTTTCTTT | CASSFSGTEFGAFF
- | TRBJ2-2 | TRBV10-3 | TRBD2 | TGTGCCATCAATCCCTTCCCCGGGACTAGCGGGAGTAACACCGGGGAGCTGTTTTTT | CAINPFPGTSGSNTGELFF
- | TRBJ1-2 | TRBV6-5 | - | TGTGCCAGCAGGAGAGAGAGCGGCTATGGCTACACCTTC | CASRRESGYGYTF
few | TRBJ2-3 | TRBV9 | TRBD1 | TGTGCCAGCACCACGACAGGGGGACAAAATACGCAGTATTTT | CASTTTGGQNTQYF
many | TRBJ1-1 | TRBV20-1 | TRBD1 | TGCAGTGCTCCCCGACAGGGCGGCACTGAAGCTTTCTTT | CSAPRQGGTEAFF
many | TRBJ1-6 | TRBV2 | - | TGTGCCAGCAGTGTCGACAGATATAATTCACCCCTCCACTTT | CASSVDRYNSPLHF
- | TRBJ2-7 | TRBV14 | - | TGTGCCAGCAGGATCGTGGGAGGAGTCGACGAGCAGTACTTC | CASRIVGGVDEQYF
- | TRBJ2-1 | TRBV24-1 | - | TGTGCCACCAGTGATTTGGTCAATGAGCAGTTCTTC | CATSDLVNEQFF
- | TRBJ2-7 | TRBV27 | TRBD1 | TGTGCCAGCAGTTCCCCCGGGACAGGGGGCTTGTACGAGCAGTACTTC | CASSSPGTGGLYEQYF
few | TRBJ2-7 | TRBV6-5 | TRBD2 | TGTGCCAGCTCCCCATCTCGCGGGACTAGCGGGAGGGCCTTCGACGAGCAGTACTTC | CASSPSRGTSGRAFDEQYF
- | TRBJ2-5 | TRBV24-1 | TRBD1 | TGTGCCACCAGTGATTCCTCAGGGGGTTTGGAGACCCAGTACTTC | CATSDSSGGLETQYF
few | TRBJ2-3 | TRBV7-3 | - | TGTGCCAGCAGCTTAAGTCAGGGAGGGGGGACAGATACGCAGTATTTT | CASSLSQGGGTDTQYF
- | TRBJ2-7 | TRBV29-1 | - | TGCGGCACCAGAAGCTCCTACGAGCAGTACTTC | CGTRSSYEQYF
- | TRBJ2-1 | TRBV29-1 | - | TGCAGCGTACGCCAGGGGACCGGCGGGGAATATGAGCAGTTCTTC | CSVRQGTGGEYEQFF
- | TRBJ1-2 | TRBV3-1 | - | TGTGCCAGCAGCCAAGTAAGGGACTATGGCTACACCTTC | CASSQVRDYGYTF
- | TRBJ2-2 | TRBV6-4 | - | TGTGCCAGCAGTGTTGAGGAGAACACCGGGGAGCTGTTTTTT | CASSVEENTGELFF
many | TRBJ1-1 | TRBV27 | - | TGTGCCAGCAGTCACCGGGGTCAGAACACTGAAGCTTTCTTT | CASSHRGQNTEAFF
- | TRBJ1-2 | TRBV18 | - | TGTGCCAGCTCACCATACGCGTCGTTCTATGGCTACACCTTC | CASSPYASFYGYTF
- | TRBJ2-1 | TRBV6-2/TRBV6-3 | - | TGTGCCAGCAGTGTTAGAGGTGAGCAGTTCTTC | CASSVRGEQFF
few | TRBJ2-5 | TRBV7-9 | TRBD1 | TGTGCCAGCAGCTTGACAATTGGAACAGGGGGCTTCAAAGAGACCCAGTACTTC | CASSLTIGTGGFKETQYF
once | TRBJ2-3 | TRBV30 | TRBD2 | TGTGCCTGGACCTTAGCGGGAGGGAGCACAGATACGCAGTATTTT | CAWTLAGGSTDTQYF
many | TRBJ2-2 | TRBV12-3/TRBV12-4 | - | TGTGCCAGCAAACGGAGTCTGGGAGCCGGGGAGCTGTTTTTT | CASKRSLGAGELFF
- | TRBJ1-1 | TRBV9 | - | TGTGCCAGCAGCGTAGAGGCCAGTATGAACACTGAAGCTTTCTTT | CASSVEASMNTEAFF
- | TRBJ2-5 | TRBV29-1 | - | TGCAGCGTTTGGTCCGGGGCAAGCCAAGGGACCCAGTACTTC | CSVWSGASQGTQYF
few | TRBJ2-2 | TRBV18 | TRBD2 | TGTGCCAGCTCACCACTACGGACTAGCGCCTACACCGGGGAGCTGTTTTTT | CASSPLRTSAYTGELFF
- | TRBJ2-1 | TRBV7-9 | TRBD2 | TGTGCCAGCAGCCGACCCACAGCGGGAGGGCAGTTCTTC | CASSRPTAGGQFF
- | TRBJ2-1 | TRBV5-1 | - | TGCGCCAGCAGCTCCCGAGTGGGGGGTAATGAGCAGTTCTTC | CASSSRVGGNEQFF
many | TRBJ1-1 | TRBV5-1 | TRBD1 | TGCGCCAGCAGCTCGGACAGGGGCAACACTGAAGCTTTCTTT | CASSSDRGNTEAFF
few | TRBJ2-7 | TRBV25-1 | - | TGTGCCTCAAGGGGAGACGCCCTCTACGAGCAGTACTTC | CASRGDALYEQYF
- | TRBJ2-1 | TRBV11-2 | - | TGTGCCAGCAGCTTCATTACAGGGAGCAATGAGCAGTTCTTC | CASSFITGSNEQFF
- | TRBJ1-1 | TRBV18 | - | TGTGCCAGCTCAGCCGCCCGGGCAGGCACTGAAGCTTTCTTT | CASSAARAGTEAFF
- | TRBJ1-2 | TRBV28 | - | TGTGCCAGCAGTTTGGGGGGAATTAGGAACTATGGCTACACCTTC | CASSLGGIRNYGYTF
- | TRBJ2-3 | TRBV5-5 | TRBD2 | TGTGCCAGCAGCCTCGACGGGAGGAGAGATACGCAGTATTTT | CASSLDGRRDTQYF
few | TRBJ1-2 | TRBV29-1 | - | TGCAGCGTTGACGGGCAGTCCGGGTCTCATGGCTACACCTTC | CSVDGQSGSHGYTF
few | TRBJ2-7 | TRBV30 | - | TGTGCCTGGGAGACAATACGGAGCTACGAGCAGTACTTC | CAWETIRSYEQYF
few | TRBJ2-7 | TRBV28 | - | TGTGCCAGCAGTTTATTAAGCGGTACTGAGCAGTACTTC | CASSLLSGTEQYF
few | TRBJ1-1 | TRBV12-3/TRBV12-4 | TRBD1 | TGTGCCAGCAGTTTCTTGACAGGGAATACTGAAGCTTTCTTT | CASSFLTGNTEAFF
few | TRBJ1-1 | TRBV29-1 | - | TGCAGCGTCGGAAGGACTGAAGCTTTCTTT | CSVGRTEAFF
- | TRBJ2-1 | TRBV12-3/TRBV12-4 | - | TGTGCCAGCACCCTCCAAAAGGGGGAGCAGTTCTTC | CASTLQKGEQFF